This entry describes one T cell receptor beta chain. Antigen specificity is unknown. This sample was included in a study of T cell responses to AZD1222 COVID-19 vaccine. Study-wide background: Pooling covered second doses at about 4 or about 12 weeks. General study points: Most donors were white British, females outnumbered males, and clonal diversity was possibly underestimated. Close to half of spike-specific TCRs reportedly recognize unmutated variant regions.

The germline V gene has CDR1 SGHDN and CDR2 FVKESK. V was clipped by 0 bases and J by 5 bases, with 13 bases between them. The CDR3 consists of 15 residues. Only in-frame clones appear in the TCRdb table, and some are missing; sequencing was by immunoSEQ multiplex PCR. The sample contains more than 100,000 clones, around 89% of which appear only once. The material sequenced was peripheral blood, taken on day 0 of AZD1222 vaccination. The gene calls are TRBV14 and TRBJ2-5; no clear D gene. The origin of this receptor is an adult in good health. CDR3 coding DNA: TGTGCCAGCAGCCAAGATGAAAACAGACCGGAGACCCAGTACTTC. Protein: CASSQDENRPETQYF.